These 18 T cell receptor beta chains originate from one sample sequenced in a study of control samples from healthy donors and cancer patients. Clones were read by immunoSEQ multiplex PCR, and TCRdb kept only the in-frame ones, dropping some. The sample shows over 150,000 clones, about 95% of them seen only once. Material: PBMCs. The source is a man in his 60s with colorectal cancer.

This clone appeared once. The chain employs TRBV29-1 and TRBJ2-5; D may be TRBD2 (6 bases). Germline V gene lookup returns CDR1 SQVTM and CDR2 ANQGSEA. V gave up 3 bases and J gave up 5 bases, with 10 bases separating them. The CDR3 runs 12 residues. CDR3 in amino acids: CSVEEGVETQYF. Here the CDR3 DNA reads TGCAGCGTTGAGGAGGGTGTGGAGACCCAGTACTTC.

V is TRBV7-9 and J is TRBJ2-5; possible D gene TRBD1, 6 bases. Germline values: CDR1 SEHNR, CDR2 FQNEAQ (reference sequence). The CDR3 is made up of 15 amino acids. Trimming removed 5 bases from V and 5 bases from J, with 18 bases in between. The CDR3, as DNA: TGTGCCAGCAGCAGTACGACAGGCCCGGGGGAGACCCAGTACTTC. Translation: CASSSTTGPGETQYF. The whole variable domain, remainder taken from reference TRBV7-9 and TRBJ2-5, is DTGVSQNPRHKITKRGQNVTFRCDPISEHNRLYWYRQTLGQGPEFLTYFQNEAQLEKSRLLSDRFSAERPKGSFSTLEIQRTEQGDSAMYLCASSSTTGPGETQYFGPGTRLLVL.

The CDR3 loop is CASSATTTSYNEQFF. CDR3 bases: TGTGCCAGTAGTGCTACGACTACCTCCTACAATGAGCAGTTCTTC. The gene calls are TRBV19 and TRBJ2-1; a weak D match, TRBD2 (5 bases). There are 15 residues in the CDR3. Between the trimmed V and J ends, which lost 5 bases and 0 bases, there was a span of 11 bases. Germline V gene data show CDR1 as LNHDA and CDR2 as SQIVND (reference sequence).

The chain combines TRBV3-1 (or the pseudogene TRBV3-2) with TRBJ1-6; possibly TRBD1 for D (6 bases). CDR3 length equals 13 residues. The ends were cut back, 4 bases at V and 10 bases at J, with 11 bases in the middle. Germline V lookup: CDR1 LGHDT, CDR2 YNNKEL (reference sequence). The CDR3 protein is CASSPRTESPLHF. The CDR3 nucleotides are TGTGCCAGCAGCCCCCGGACAGAGTCACCCCTCCACTTT.

The J gene is TRBJ1-4, the V gene TRBV19, with a weak D call TRBD1 (5 bases). There are 16 residues in the CDR3. The V end was cut by 3 bases, the J end by 1 base, with 12 bases between. In germline, CDR1 is LNHDA, CDR2 SQIVND (reference sequence). The CDR3 region is CASSMRGLGTNEKLFF. CDR3 DNA: TGTGCCAGTAGTATGAGGGGCCTGGGAACTAATGAAAAACTGTTTTTT.

The CDR3 spells CASSGRLQENEQFF. DNA for the CDR3: TGCGCCAGCAGCGGGCGGCTTCAGGAGAATGAGCAGTTCTTC. This chain connects TRBV5-1 to TRBJ2-1; unclear D gene. The CDR3 loop spans 14 amino acids. Trimming cost V 4 bases and J 7 bases, with 15 bases left between them. Germline lookup yields CDR1 SGHRS and CDR2 YFSETQ.

The chain uses TRBV7-2 and TRBJ2-1; D assignment may be TRBD1 or TRBD2 (6 bases each). Trimming cost V 4 bases and J 6 bases, with 16 bases left between them. Looked up from germline, CDR1 is SGHTA and CDR2 is FQGNSA. The CDR3 totals 15 residues. The CDR3 here is CASSSPERGLNEQFF. The CDR3 bases are TGTGCCAGCAGCTCGCCCGAACGGGGGCTCAATGAGCAGTTCTTC.

This clone was recorded once. The V gene is TRBV29-1, the J gene TRBJ1-2; TRBD1 aligns across 10 bases. The CDR3 is 12 residues long. Germline lookup yields CDR1 SQVTM and CDR2 ANQGSEA. V was pared by 7 bases and J by 8 bases, with 7 bases of the junction left unmatched. For the CDR3, the DNA is TGCAGCGCCGGGACAGGGGAGCGAGGCTACACCTTC. Its translation: CSAGTGERGYTF. Based on the CDR3 plus reference TRBV29-1 and TRBJ1-2, the full variable domain is SAVISQKPSRDICQRGTSLTIQCQVDSQVTMMFWYRQQPGQSLTLIATANQGSEATYESGFVIDKFPISRPNLTFSTLTVSNMSPEDSSIYLCSAGTGERGYTFGSGTRLTVV.

The chain recombines TRBV6-1 with TRBJ1-1; D gene uncertain. The CDR3 covers 14 residues. Germline CDR1 is MNHNS and CDR2 is SASEGT. With 2 bases removed from V and 10 bases from J, the gap between germline ends came to 17 bases. The CDR3 DNA follows: TGTGCCAGCAGTGAATCGGCAACCGTCGGTGGAGCTTTCTTT. The encoded protein is CASSESATVGGAFF.

This clone was detected only once. The chain is built from TRBV7-2 and TRBJ2-1, with D unclear. This CDR3 has 11 residues. CDR1 and CDR2 from the germline V gene are SGHTA and FQGNSA. V lost 7 bases and J lost 4, with 5 bases in between. The CDR3 coding sequence is TGTGCCAGCAACGATTACAATGAGCAGTTCTTC. Translation gives CASNDYNEQFF.

V and J are TRBV19 and TRBJ2-6; D possibly matches TRBD1 or TRBD2 (5 bases each). Trimming took off 5 bases at V and 1 base at J, with 24 bases between the two ends. Per the germline V gene, CDR1 is LNHDA and CDR2 is SQIVND (reference sequence). The CDR3 totals 20 residues. The CDR3 loop is CASSPWDQTRPHSGANVLTF. CDR3 bases: TGTGCCAGTAGTCCTTGGGACCAGACGAGGCCACATTCTGGGGCCAACGTCCTGACTTTC.

V usage is TRBV6-5 and J usage is TRBJ1-2; possible D gene TRBD1, 5 bases. Germline CDR1 is MNHEY and CDR2 is SVGAGI. This CDR3 has 13 amino acids. V lost 0 bases and J 5 bases, leaving 7 bases between the germline ends. The CDR3 nucleotides are TGTGCCAGCAGTTACTCGGGGACGTATGGCTACACCTTC. It translates to CASSYSGTYGYTF.

The CDR3 protein is CASSLAADTQYF. The DNA of the CDR3 is TGTGCCAGCAGCTTAGCGGCAGATACGCAGTATTTT. V usage is TRBV7-9 and J usage is TRBJ2-3; no definite D call. The CDR3 totals 12 residues. Trimming shortened V by 0 bases and J by 4 bases, and 2 bases separated the two germline ends. Per germline, CDR1 SEHNR and CDR2 FQNEAQ (reference sequence). Filled out from reference TRBV7-9 and TRBJ2-3, the complete variable domain reads DTGVSQNPRHKITKRGQNVTFRCDPISEHNRLYWYRQTLGQGPEFLTYFQNEAQLEKSRLLSDRFSAERPKGSFSTLEIQRTEQGDSAMYLCASSLAADTQYFGPGTRLTVL.

The gene calls are TRBV5-8 and TRBJ2-4; D is undetermined. The CDR3 is 14 residues long. Germline assignment: CDR1 SGHTS and CDR2 YDEGEE. Trimming pared 3 bases from V and 0 bases from J, leaving 7 bases between. The CDR3 is CASSSALAKNIQYF. CDR3 nucleotides: TGTGCCAGCAGCTCTGCTCTAGCCAAAAACATTCAGTACTTC.

The chain employs TRBV5-8 and TRBJ2-1; D is possibly TRBD1 (5 bases). In germline, CDR1 is SGHTS, CDR2 YDEGEE. There are 15 residues in the CDR3. V lost 0 bases, J lost 1 base, and 8 bases lay in between. CDR3 amino acids: CASSLGQGSYNEQFF. CDR3 sequence (DNA): TGTGCCAGCAGCTTGGGGCAGGGTTCCTACAATGAGCAGTTCTTC.

This sequence joins TRBV30 and TRBJ1-1, with D perhaps TRBD1 (5 bases). The germline gives CDR1 GTSNPN, CDR2 SVGIG (reference sequence). The CDR3 is made up of 12 amino acids. Trimming shortened V by 4 bases and J by 5 bases, and 11 bases separated the two germline ends. The CDR3 sequence is CAWNQGGTEAFF. DNA for the CDR3: TGTGCCTGGAACCAGGGAGGGACTGAAGCTTTCTTT. Full variable domain (missing parts from reference TRBV30 and TRBJ1-1): SQTIHQWPATLVQPVGSPLSLECTVEGTSNPNLYWYRQAAGRGLQLLFYSVGIGQISSEVPQNLSASRPQDRQFILSSKKLLLSDSGFYLCAWNQGGTEAFFGQGTRLTVV.

The CDR3, as DNA: TGTGCCAGCTCACCAGCCCAGGGTGCAGACACCATATATTTT. Residues: CASSPAQGADTIYF. The rearrangement joins TRBV18 to TRBJ1-3, with a tentative D call TRBD1 (5 bases). The V end was cut by 2 bases, the J end by 8 bases, with 13 bases between. CDR3 length: 14 residues. Looked up from germline, CDR1 is KGHSH and CDR2 is LQKENI.

V is TRBV7-9 and J is TRBJ1-2; TRBD1 agrees at 7 bases. CDR3 length equals 12 residues. Germline assignment: CDR1 SEHNR and CDR2 FQNEAQ (reference sequence). J gave up 11 bases and V 6 bases, and 9 bases lay outside the gene matches. DNA of the CDR3: TGTGCCAGCAGGCTAGGGGACAGCGTGTACACCTTC. Protein product: CASRLGDSVYTF.